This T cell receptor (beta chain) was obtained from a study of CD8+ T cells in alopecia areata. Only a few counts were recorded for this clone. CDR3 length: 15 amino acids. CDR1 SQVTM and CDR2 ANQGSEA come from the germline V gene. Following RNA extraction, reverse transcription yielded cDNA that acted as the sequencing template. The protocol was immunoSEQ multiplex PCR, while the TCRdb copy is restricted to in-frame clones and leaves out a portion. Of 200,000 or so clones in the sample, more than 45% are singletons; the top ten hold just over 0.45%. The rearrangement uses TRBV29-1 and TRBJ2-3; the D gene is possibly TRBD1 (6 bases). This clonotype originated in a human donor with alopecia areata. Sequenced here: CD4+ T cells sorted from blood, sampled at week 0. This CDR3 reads CSVGLLGQSTDTQYF. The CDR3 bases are TGCAGTGTAGGACTTTTGGGACAATCAACAGATACGCAGTATTTT.